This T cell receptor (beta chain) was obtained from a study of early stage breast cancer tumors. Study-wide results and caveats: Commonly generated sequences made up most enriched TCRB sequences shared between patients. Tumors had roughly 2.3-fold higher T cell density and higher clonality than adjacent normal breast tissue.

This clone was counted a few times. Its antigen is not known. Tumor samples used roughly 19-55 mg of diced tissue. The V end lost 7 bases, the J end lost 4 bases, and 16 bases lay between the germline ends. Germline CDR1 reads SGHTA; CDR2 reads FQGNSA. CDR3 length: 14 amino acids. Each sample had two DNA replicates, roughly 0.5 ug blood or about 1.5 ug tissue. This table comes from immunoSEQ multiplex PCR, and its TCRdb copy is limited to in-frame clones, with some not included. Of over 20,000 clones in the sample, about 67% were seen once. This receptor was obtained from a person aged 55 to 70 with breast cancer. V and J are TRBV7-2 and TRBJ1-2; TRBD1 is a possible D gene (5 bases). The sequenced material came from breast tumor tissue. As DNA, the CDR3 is TGTGCCAGCACCTCAACTACGGGGGGCTATGGCTACACCTTC. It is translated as CASTSTTGGYGYTF.